This TCR beta chain appears in the sequencing data of a study of blood T cell repertoires in COVID-19. Study information: Donors in the United States, Italy and Spain gave samples during acute or convalescent COVID-19. The cDNA or gDNA used as material had been derived from T cells, B-cell-depleted T cells, or PBMCs.

The germline V gene has CDR1 ENHRY and CDR2 SYGVKD. There are 15 residues in the CDR3. The ends were cut back, 10 bases at V and 1 base at J, with 19 bases in the middle. Data came from immunoSEQ multiplex PCR; TCRdb stores just in-frame clones and leaves some out. Altogether 200,000 to 250,000 clones are present, approximately 86% being singletons, with the ten largest covering about 3%. The gene calls are TRBV10-3 and TRBJ1-2; D may be TRBD1 (6 bases). Sample: peripheral blood. The receptor's source is a young woman who had recovered from COVID-19. The CDR3 reads CATTTGFTLNYGYTF. The CDR3 DNA reads TGTGCCACGACGACAGGCTTCACTCTTAACTATGGCTACACCTTC.